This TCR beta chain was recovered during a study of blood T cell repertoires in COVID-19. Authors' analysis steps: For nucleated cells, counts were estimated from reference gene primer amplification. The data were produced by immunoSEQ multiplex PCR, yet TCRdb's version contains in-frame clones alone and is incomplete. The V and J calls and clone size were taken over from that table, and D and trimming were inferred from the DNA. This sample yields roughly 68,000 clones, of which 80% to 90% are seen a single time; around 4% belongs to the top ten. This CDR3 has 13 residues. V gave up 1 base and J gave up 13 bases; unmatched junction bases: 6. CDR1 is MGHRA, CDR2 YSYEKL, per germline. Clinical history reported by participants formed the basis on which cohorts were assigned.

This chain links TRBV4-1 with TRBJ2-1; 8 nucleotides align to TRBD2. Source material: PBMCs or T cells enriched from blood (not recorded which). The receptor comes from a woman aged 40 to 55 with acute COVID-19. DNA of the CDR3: TGCGCCAGCAGCCAAGCGGGGGGGGACAACCAGTTCTTC. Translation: CASSQAGGDNQFF.